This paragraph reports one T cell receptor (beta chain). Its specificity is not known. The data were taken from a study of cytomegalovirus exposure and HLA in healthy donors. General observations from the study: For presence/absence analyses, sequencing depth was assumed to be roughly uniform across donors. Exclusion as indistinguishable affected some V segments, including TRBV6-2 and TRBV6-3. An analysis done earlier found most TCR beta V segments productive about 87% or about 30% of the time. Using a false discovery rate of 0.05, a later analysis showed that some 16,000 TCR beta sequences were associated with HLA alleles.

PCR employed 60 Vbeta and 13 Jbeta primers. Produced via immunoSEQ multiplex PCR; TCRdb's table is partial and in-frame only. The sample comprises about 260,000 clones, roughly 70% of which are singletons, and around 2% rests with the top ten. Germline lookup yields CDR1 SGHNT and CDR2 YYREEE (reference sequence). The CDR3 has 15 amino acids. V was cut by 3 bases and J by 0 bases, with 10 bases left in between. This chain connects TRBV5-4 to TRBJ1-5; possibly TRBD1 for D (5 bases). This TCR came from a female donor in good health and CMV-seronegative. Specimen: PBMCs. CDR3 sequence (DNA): TGTGCCAGCAGCTCTGGCAGGGATAGCAATCAGCCCCAGCATTTT. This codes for CASSSGRDSNQPQHF.